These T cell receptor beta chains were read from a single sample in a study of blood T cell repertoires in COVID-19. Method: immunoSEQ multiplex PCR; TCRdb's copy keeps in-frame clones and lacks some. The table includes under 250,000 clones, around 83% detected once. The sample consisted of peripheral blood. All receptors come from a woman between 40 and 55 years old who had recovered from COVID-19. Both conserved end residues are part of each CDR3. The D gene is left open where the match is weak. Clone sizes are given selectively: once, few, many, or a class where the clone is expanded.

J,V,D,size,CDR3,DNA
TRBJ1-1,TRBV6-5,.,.,CASSRTAMNTEAFF,TGTGCCAGCAGTAGAACAGCTATGAACACTGAAGCTTTCTTT
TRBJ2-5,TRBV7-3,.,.,CASSLGGLYQETQYF,TGTGCCAGCAGCTTAGGGGGCCTCTACCAAGAGACCCAGTACTTC
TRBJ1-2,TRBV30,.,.,CAWSVQPSYGYTF,TGTGCCTGGAGTGTACAGCCTTCCTATGGCTACACCTTC
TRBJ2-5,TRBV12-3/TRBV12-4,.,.,CASSLEGETQYF,TGTGCCAGCAGTTTGGAGGGAGAGACCCAGTACTTC
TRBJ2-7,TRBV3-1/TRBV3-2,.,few,CASSQDRLNSYEQYF,TGTGCCAGCAGCCAAGATCGACTGAACTCCTACGAGCAGTACTTC
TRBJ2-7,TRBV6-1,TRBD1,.,CASSEWGTGGNEQYF,TGTGCCAGCAGTGAATGGGGGACAGGGGGAAACGAGCAGTACTTC
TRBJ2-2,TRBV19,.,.,CACSFRNTGELFF,TGTGCCTGTTCGTTCCGGAACACCGGGGAGCTGTTTTTT
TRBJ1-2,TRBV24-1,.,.,CATNQQGSGYTF,TGTGCCACCAACCAACAGGGCTCTGGCTACACCTTC
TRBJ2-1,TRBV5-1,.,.,CASSPQGTYNEQFF,TGCGCCAGCAGCCCACAGGGAACCTACAATGAGCAGTTCTTC
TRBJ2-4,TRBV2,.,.,CASSSKTVRRNIQYF,TGTGCCAGCAGCAGTAAGACAGTTAGGAGAAACATTCAGTACTTC
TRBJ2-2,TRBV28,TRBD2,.,CASSTSGGAGGELFF,TGTGCCAGCAGTACTAGCGGGGGGGCCGGCGGGGAGCTGTTTTTT
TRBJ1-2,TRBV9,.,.,CASSVALAASNYGYTF,TGTGCCAGCAGCGTAGCTTTAGCCGCCTCAAACTATGGCTACACCTTC
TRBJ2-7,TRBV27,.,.,CASSLTRVSYEQYF,TGTGCCAGCAGTTTAACCAGGGTCTCCTACGAGCAGTACTTC
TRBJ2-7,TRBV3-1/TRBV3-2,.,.,CASSQDSWREDYEQYF,TGTGCCAGCAGCCAAGATAGTTGGAGAGAGGACTACGAGCAGTACTTC
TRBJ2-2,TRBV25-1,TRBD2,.,CASSVNRGGTGELFF,TGTGCCAGCAGTGTGAACCGCGGGGGAACCGGGGAGCTGTTTTTT
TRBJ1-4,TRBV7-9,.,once,CASSLGWQVNEKLFF,TGTGCCAGCAGCTTAGGTTGGCAGGTTAATGAAAAACTGTTTTTT
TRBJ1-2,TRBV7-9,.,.,CASSLDGGYTF,TGTGCCAGCTCGTTGGATGGCGGCTACACCTTC
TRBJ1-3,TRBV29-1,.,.,CSIQTDGNTIYF,TGCAGCATACAGACAGACGGAAACACCATATATTTT
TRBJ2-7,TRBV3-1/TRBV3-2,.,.,CASSHDRHRASF,TGTGCCAGCAGCCATGATCGACACAGGGCCTCTTTC
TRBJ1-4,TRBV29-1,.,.,CSVPLGRGGKLFF,TGCAGCGTACCCCTTGGGAGAGGTGGAAAACTGTTTTTT
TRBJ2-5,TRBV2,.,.,CASSLRGSQAQETQYF,TGTGCCAGCAGCCTCCGAGGTTCACAGGCCCAAGAGACCCAGTACTTC
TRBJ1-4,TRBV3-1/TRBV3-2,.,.,CASSQDLPNEKLFF,TGTGCCAGCAGCCAAGATCTCCCCAATGAAAAACTGTTTTTT
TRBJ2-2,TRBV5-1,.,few,CASSLTGESTGELFF,TGCGCCAGCAGCTTGACAGGCGAGAGCACCGGGGAGCTGTTTTTT
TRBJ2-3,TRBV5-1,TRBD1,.,CASSLGQGGDTQYF,TGCGCCAGCAGCTTGGGACAGGGCGGGGATACGCAGTATTTT
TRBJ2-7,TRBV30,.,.,CAWSVRRLRISEQYF,TGTGCCTGGAGTGTAAGGAGGCTTCGGATTTCCGAGCAGTACTTC
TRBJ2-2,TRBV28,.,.,CASSPTPRSLEFELFF,TGTGCCAGCAGTCCGACCCCCCGGTCCCTAGAATTTGAGCTGTTTTTT
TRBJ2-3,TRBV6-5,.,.,CASSYSRSRTDTQYF,TGTGCCAGCAGTTACTCCAGGTCTCGCACAGATACGCAGTATTTT